The 4 T cell receptor beta chains presented below share a single source sample, sequenced in a study of blood T cell repertoires in COVID-19 (dated by TCRdb to the early 2020s). The receptor library was made with the immunoSEQ multiplex PCR assay. TCRdb took over this immuneACCESS table, retaining in-frame rearrangements with V and J assigned. Such tables are incomplete; in checked studies, under half of the missing clones stem from an unresolved V gene, and the remainder is unexplained. The sample data list about 120,000 clones, and about 83% of these were observed just once. The ten largest account for around 4.2% of the sample. Source material: PBMCs or T cells enriched from blood (not recorded which). The receptor source for this set is a young woman who had recovered from COVID-19.

This clone appeared once. The V call is TRBV29-1, the J call TRBJ2-7; 8 bases are shared with TRBD2. This CDR3 has 15 amino acids. Germline CDR1 is SQVTM and CDR2 is ANQGSEA. Trimming at V came to 1 base and at J to 2 bases, leaving 7 bases not matched to a gene. CDR3 amino acids: CSVEGSAGVAYEQYF. CDR3 in DNA: TGCAGCGTTGAAGGATCAGCGGGAGTTGCCTACGAGCAGTACTTC.

The J gene is TRBJ2-7, the V gene TRBV20-1, with a possible D match to TRBD1 (6 bases). Germline lookup yields CDR1 DFQATT and CDR2 SNEGSKA (reference sequence). This CDR3 has 11 amino acids. V lost 3 bases and J lost 6, with 9 bases in between. DNA for the CDR3: TGCAGTGCTAGTGGGGGCCGCGAGCAGTACTTC. This translates into CSASGGREQYF.

This clone was recorded once. V and J are TRBV4-3 and TRBJ2-4; TRBD1 agrees at 11 bases. Germline assignment: CDR1 LGHNA and CDR2 YSLEER. The CDR3 consists of 17 residues. The ends lost 0 bases at V and 1 base at J; junction bases unmatched: 2. This CDR3 is CASSQDGTGGAKNIQYF. The CDR3 region has the DNA TGCGCCAGCAGCCAAGACGGGACAGGGGGTGCCAAAAACATTCAGTACTTC.

The rearrangement links TRBV30 to TRBJ2-1; 14 positions match TRBD2. The CDR3 loop spans 17 amino acids. Germline lookup yields CDR1 GTSNPN and CDR2 SVGIG (reference sequence). Unmatched junction bases numbered 7, after V lost 6 bases and J lost 0 bases. CDR3 sequence: CACRGLAGVSSYNEQFF. CDR3 in DNA: TGTGCCTGCCGGGGACTAGCGGGGGTTAGCTCCTACAATGAGCAGTTCTTC. The whole variable domain, filled in from reference TRBV30 and TRBJ2-1, reads SQTIHQWPATLVQPVGSPLSLECTVEGTSNPNLYWYRQAAGRGLQLLFYSVGIGQISSEVPQNLSASRPQDRQFILSSKKLLLSDSGFYLCACRGLAGVSSYNEQFFGPGTRLTVL.